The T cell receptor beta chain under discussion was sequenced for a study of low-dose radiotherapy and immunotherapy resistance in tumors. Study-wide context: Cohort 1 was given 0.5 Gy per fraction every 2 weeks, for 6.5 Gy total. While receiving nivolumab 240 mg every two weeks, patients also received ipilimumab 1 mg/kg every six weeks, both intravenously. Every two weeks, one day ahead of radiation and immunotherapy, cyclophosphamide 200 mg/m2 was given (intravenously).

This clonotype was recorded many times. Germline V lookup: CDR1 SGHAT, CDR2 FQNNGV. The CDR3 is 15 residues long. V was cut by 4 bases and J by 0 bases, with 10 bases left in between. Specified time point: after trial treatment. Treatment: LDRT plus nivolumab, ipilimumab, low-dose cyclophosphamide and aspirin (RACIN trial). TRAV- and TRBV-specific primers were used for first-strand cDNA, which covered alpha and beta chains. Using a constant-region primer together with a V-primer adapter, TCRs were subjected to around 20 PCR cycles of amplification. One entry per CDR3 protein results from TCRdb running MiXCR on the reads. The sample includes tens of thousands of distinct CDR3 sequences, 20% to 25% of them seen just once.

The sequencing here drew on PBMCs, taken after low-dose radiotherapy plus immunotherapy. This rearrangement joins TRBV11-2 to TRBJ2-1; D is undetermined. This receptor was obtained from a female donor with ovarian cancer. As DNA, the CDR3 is TGTGCCAGCAGCTCAAAGGGTTTCTCCTACAATGAGCAGTTCTTC. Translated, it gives CASSSKGFSYNEQFF.